Listed here is a single T cell receptor beta chain. TCRdb keeps only in-frame clones here, not all; method: immunoSEQ multiplex PCR. The data show 2.3 million or so clones, 85% to 95% seen once. The entry originates in a study of shared clonotypes between healthy human individuals. HIV-negative, healthy adults without recent acute infections or vaccinations were the donors. The clonotype was recovered from a man aged 18 to 35 in good health. Some clones in this sample may be carry-over from other donors' samples. Sequenced sample: naive CD4+ T cells from PBMCs. The subset was: CD45RA+ positively selected.

The CDR3 loop reads CASSGSWAYEQYF. The DNA of the CDR3 is TGTGCCAGCAGCGGCTCTTGGGCATACGAGCAGTACTTC. The chain is built from TRBV5-5 and TRBJ2-7; D gene unclear. The CDR3 length is 13 residues. The germline V gene encodes CDR1 SGHKS and CDR2 YYEKEE (reference sequence). Trimming pared 4 bases from V and 4 bases from J, leaving 12 bases between.